The 6 T cell receptor beta chains below all came from one sample that was sequenced in a study of human T cells and chemical hapten exposure. The time point: patch test 1, 2 weeks after DPC sensitization. Stated treatment: therapeutic diphenylcyclopropenone sensitization with weekly scalp DPC. Unfractionated whole blood yielded total RNA. TCRdb reanalysed the RACE reads using MiXCR and keeps one entry per CDR3 protein. The sample has around 57,000 distinct CDR3 sequences; 9.5% to 11% are singletons. Sequencing was performed on whole blood, taken in connection with sensitization to the hapten diphenylcyclopropenone (DPC). Every receptor here comes from a woman between 40 and 55 years old with alopecia areata. Some clones in this sample may be carry-over from other donors' samples.

The V and J genes are TRBV24-1 and TRBJ2-4; D may be TRBD1 (6 bases). From germline, CDR1 is KGHDR and CDR2 SFDVKD. Trimming took off 1 base at V and 7 bases at J, with 16 bases between the two ends. The CDR3 has 16 amino acids. As DNA, the CDR3 is TGTGCCACCAGTGATTTTCCAGGGGACCGGTGGAACATTCAGTACTTC. Translated, it gives CATSDFPGDRWNIQYF.

This clonotype was observed a few times. The J gene is TRBJ1-1, the V gene TRBV29-1, with D possibly TRBD1 on 6 matching bases. CDR1 is SQVTM, CDR2 ANQGSEA, per germline. The CDR3 runs 12 residues. V shed 7 bases and J shed 0 bases, with 9 bases lying between them. CDR3 protein: CSGQVMNTEAFF. In DNA, the CDR3 is TGCAGCGGACAGGTGATGAACACTGAAGCTTTCTTT.

This clonotype appeared a few times. This chain uses TRBV4-2 with TRBJ2-3; D ambiguous. With 1 base removed from V and 3 bases from J, the gap between germline ends came to 14 bases. The CDR3 runs 16 residues. Germline CDR1 LGHNA, CDR2 YNFKEQ. The CDR3 coding sequence is TGTGCCAGCAGCCAAGCCTGGAAGAGTGGGACAGATACGCAGTATTTT. It specifies CASSQAWKSGTDTQYF.

This clonotype has a handful of counts. This chain joins TRBV5-5 and TRBJ2-2; 7 bases fit TRBD1. Germline V lookup: CDR1 SGHKS, CDR2 YYEKEE (reference sequence). V trimming: 4 bases; J trimming: 4 bases; junction bases outside the gene matches: 13. CDR3 size: 17 residues. CDR3 sequence (DNA): TGTGCCAGCAGCCCGTCGACAGGGATCGGAAGCACCGGGGAGCTGTTTTTT. This codes for CASSPSTGIGSTGELFF.

The gene calls are TRBV29-1 and TRBJ2-7, with a weak D call TRBD2 (6 bases). CDR3 size: 12 residues. V dropped 5 bases and J dropped 2 bases, with 10 bases sitting between them. Germline values: CDR1 SQVTM, CDR2 ANQGSEA. The CDR3 region is CSVSGGAYEQYF. The CDR3 DNA follows: TGCAGCGTTTCCGGGGGAGCCTACGAGCAGTACTTC.

There are many counts of this clonotype. This chain joins TRBV11-2 and TRBJ2-3; possible D gene TRBD2, 6 bases. The V and J ends lost 7 bases and 2 bases respectively, with 10 bases between them. CDR1 SGHAT and CDR2 FQNNGV come from the germline V gene. This CDR3 contains 13 residues. The CDR3 DNA reads as TGTGCCAGCAATAGCGGCTACACAGATACGCAGTATTTT. This translates into CASNSGYTDTQYF. Based on the CDR3 plus reference TRBV11-2 and TRBJ2-3, the full variable domain is EAGVAQSPRYKIIEKRQSVAFWCNPISGHATLYWYQQILGQGPKLLIQFQNNGVVDDSQLPKDRFSAERLKGVDSTLKIQPAKLEDSAVYLCASNSGYTDTQYFGPGTRLTVL.